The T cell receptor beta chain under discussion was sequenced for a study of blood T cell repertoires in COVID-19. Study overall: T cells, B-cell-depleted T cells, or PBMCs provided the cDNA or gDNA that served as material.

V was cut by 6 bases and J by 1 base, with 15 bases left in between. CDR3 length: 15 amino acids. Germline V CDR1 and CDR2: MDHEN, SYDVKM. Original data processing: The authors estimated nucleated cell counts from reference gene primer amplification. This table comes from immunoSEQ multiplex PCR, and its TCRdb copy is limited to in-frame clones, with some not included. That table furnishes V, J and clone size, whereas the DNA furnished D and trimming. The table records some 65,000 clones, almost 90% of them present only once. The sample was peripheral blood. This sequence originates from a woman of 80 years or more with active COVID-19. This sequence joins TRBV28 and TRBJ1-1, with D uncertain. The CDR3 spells CASSSAQFSNTEAFF. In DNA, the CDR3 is TGTGCCAGCAGCTCCGCCCAGTTCTCGAACACTGAAGCTTTCTTT.